The source of this T cell receptor beta chain is a study of early stage breast cancer tumors. This clone was observed once. What it binds is not known. Clones were read by immunoSEQ multiplex PCR, and TCRdb kept only the in-frame ones, dropping some. Of roughly 10,000 clones listed, more than 70% are singletons. The germline gives CDR1 SGHRS, CDR2 YFSETQ. V was clipped by 3 bases and J by 7 bases, with 13 bases between them. The CDR3 has 14 amino acids. General study results and limits: Most shared enriched TCRB sequences were commonly generated ones. In most of the 16 patients, blood comparison separated tumor from normal breast.

The material sequenced was breast tumor tissue. The gene calls are TRBV5-1 and TRBJ2-2, with a tentative D call TRBD2 (6 bases). This receptor was identified in a person between 65 and 80 years old with breast cancer. CDR3 sequence (DNA): TGCGCCAGCAGCTGGGGACTTCAGGACGGGGAGCTGTTTTTT. Its translation: CASSWGLQDGELFF.